The next 7 T cell receptor beta chains were all read from a single sample in a study of blood T cell repertoires in COVID-19. This table comes from immunoSEQ multiplex PCR, and its TCRdb copy is limited to in-frame clones, with some not included. The sample has about 400,000 clones; about 90% are singletons. Sequencing was performed on peripheral blood. The receptors shown here come from a man aged 35-49 years with acute or convalescent COVID-19.

The chain carries TRBV5-8 and TRBJ2-7; 10 nucleotides align to TRBD1. CDR3 length: 15 residues. V lost 4 bases and J lost 8; bases outside the gene matches: 12. Germline values: CDR1 SGHTS, CDR2 YDEGEE. The CDR3 coding sequence is TGTGCCAGCAGCCCTAAGCGGGACAGGGGAGAAAAGCAGTACTTC. It translates to CASSPKRDRGEKQYF.

This clone was found a few times. The DNA for the CDR3 is TGTGCCAGTAGTATGGCGCGGGGCGCTGGAAACACCATATATTTT. Its translation: CASSMARGAGNTIYF. The chain recombines TRBV19 with TRBJ1-3; D perhaps matches TRBD1 (5 bases). Looked up from germline, CDR1 is LNHDA and CDR2 is SQIVND (reference sequence). The CDR3 totals 15 residues. V shed 3 bases and J shed 2 bases, with 11 bases lying between them.

The chain recombines TRBV7-9 with TRBJ2-1, with TRBD2 matching 9 bases. V was pared by 4 bases and J by 3 bases, with 4 bases of the junction left unmatched. The CDR3 length is 15 residues. Germline CDR1 SEHNR, CDR2 FQNEAQ (reference sequence). This chain's CDR3 is CASSYSGGIYNEQFF. DNA for the CDR3: TGTGCCAGCAGCTACAGCGGGGGGATCTACAATGAGCAGTTCTTC. Based on the CDR3 plus reference TRBV7-9 and TRBJ2-1, the full variable domain is DTGVSQNPRHKITKRGQNVTFRCDPISEHNRLYWYRQTLGQGPEFLTYFQNEAQLEKSRLLSDRFSAERPKGSFSTLEIQRTEQGDSAMYLCASSYSGGIYNEQFFGPGTRLTVL.

For the CDR3, the DNA is TGTGCCAGCAGTAAGGACAGCGGCACAGATACGCAGTATTTT. Protein product: CASSKDSGTDTQYF. The chain has TRBV2 and TRBJ2-3, with D perhaps TRBD1 (6 bases). V was shortened by 5 bases and J by 1 base, with 10 bases between the two germline ends. Germline V gene sequence: CDR1 SNHLY, CDR2 FYNNEI. CDR3 length: 14 residues.

The table lists this clone with a few counts. V and J are TRBV9 and TRBJ1-3; perhaps TRBD1 as D (6 bases). Trimming removed 7 bases at V and 5 bases at J, with 22 bases between. The CDR3 loop spans 16 amino acids. CDR1 is SGDLS and CDR2 is YYNGEE in the germline V gene. The CDR3 nucleotides read TGTGCCAGCTCTCAGGGGAGTATGGCAGCCCGAAACACCATATATTTT. This translates into CASSQGSMAARNTIYF.

CDR3 nucleotide sequence: TGTGCCAGTAGTCGGGGCAGGGGGAACACTGAAGCTTTCTTT. Amino acid sequence: CASSRGRGNTEAFF. The V gene is TRBV19, the J gene TRBJ1-1; D perhaps matches TRBD1 (6 bases). V was shortened by 5 bases and J by 1 base, with 11 bases between the two germline ends. This CDR3 has 14 residues. CDR1 and CDR2 (germline): LNHDA, SQIVND (reference sequence).

The chain carries TRBV11-2 and TRBJ2-1; 7 nucleotides line up with TRBD1. The length of the CDR3 is 15 residues. With V trimmed by 3 bases and J by 5 bases, 7 bases remained unmatched. CDR1 is SGHAT and CDR2 is FQNNGV in the germline V gene. The CDR3 nucleotides are TGTGCCAGCAGCTTGAGGGGGCAGGGTAACAATGAGCAGTTCTTC. Its protein product is CASSLRGQGNNEQFF.